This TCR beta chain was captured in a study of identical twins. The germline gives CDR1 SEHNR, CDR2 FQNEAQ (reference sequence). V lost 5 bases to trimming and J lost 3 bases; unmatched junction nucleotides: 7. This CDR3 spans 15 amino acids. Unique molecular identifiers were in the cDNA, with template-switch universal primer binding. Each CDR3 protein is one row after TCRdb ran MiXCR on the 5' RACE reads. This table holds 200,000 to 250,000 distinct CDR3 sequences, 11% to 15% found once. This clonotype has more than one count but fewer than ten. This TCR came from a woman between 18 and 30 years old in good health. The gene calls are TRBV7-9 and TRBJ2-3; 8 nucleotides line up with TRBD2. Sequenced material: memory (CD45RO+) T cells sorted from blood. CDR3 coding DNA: TGTGCCAGCAGCCCGCGGGGGGCTCTTACAGATACGCAGTATTTT. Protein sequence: CASSPRGALTDTQYF.